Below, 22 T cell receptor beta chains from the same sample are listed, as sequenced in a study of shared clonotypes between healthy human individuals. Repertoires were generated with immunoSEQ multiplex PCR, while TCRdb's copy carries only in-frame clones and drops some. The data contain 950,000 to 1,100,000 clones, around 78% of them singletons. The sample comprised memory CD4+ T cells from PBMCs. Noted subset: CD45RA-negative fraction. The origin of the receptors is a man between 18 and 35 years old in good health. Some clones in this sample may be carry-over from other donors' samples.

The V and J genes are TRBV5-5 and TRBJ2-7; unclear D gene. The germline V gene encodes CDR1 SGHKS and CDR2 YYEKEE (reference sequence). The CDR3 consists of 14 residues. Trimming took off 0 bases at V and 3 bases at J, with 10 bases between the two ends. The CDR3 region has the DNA TGTGCCAGCAGCTTGGGGCAGCCTCACTACGAGCAGTACTTC. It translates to CASSLGQPHYEQYF.

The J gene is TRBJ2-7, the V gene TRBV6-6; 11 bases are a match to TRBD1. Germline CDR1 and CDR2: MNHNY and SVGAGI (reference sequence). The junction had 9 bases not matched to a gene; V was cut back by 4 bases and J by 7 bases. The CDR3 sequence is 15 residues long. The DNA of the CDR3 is TGTGCCAGCAGTTCCCCCGGACAGGGGGCTTGGGAGCAGTACTTC. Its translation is CASSSPGQGAWEQYF.

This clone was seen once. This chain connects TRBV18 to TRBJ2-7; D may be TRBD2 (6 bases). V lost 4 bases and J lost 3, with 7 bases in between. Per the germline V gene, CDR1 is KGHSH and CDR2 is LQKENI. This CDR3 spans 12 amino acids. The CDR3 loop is CASSRGVYEQYF. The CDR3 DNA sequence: TGTGCCAGCTCACGGGGGGTCTACGAGCAGTACTTC.

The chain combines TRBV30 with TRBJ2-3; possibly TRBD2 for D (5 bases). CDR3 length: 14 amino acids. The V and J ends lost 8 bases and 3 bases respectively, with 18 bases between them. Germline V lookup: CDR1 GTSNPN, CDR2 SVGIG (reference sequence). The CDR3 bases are TGTGCCGCGAGGAGCGGATCGGGGACAGATACGCAGTATTTT. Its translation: CAARSGSGTDTQYF.

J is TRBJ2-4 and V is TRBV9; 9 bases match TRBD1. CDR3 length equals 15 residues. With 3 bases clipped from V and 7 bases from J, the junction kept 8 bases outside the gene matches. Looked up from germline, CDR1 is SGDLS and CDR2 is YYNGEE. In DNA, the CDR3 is TGTGCCAGCAGCGCTGGGACAGGGCATGAGAACATTCAGTACTTC. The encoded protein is CASSAGTGHENIQYF.

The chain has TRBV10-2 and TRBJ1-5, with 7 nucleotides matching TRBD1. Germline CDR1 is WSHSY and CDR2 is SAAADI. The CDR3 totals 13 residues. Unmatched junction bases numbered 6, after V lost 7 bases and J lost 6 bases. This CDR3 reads CASNDRAGQPQHF. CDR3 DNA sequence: TGCGCCAGCAATGACAGGGCGGGTCAGCCCCAGCATTTT.

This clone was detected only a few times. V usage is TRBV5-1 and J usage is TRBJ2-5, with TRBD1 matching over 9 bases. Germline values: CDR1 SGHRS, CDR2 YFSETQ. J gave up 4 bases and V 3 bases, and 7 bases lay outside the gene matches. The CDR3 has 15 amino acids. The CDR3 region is CASSSDRGRGETQYF. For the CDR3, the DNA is TGCGCCAGCAGCTCGGACAGGGGAAGAGGAGAGACCCAGTACTTC.

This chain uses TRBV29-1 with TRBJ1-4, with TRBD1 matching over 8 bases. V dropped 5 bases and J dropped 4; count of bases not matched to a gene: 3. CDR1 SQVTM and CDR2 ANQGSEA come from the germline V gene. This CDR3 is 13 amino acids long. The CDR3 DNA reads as TGCAGCGTTACAGGGGGGAGTAATGAAAAACTGTTTTTT. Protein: CSVTGGSNEKLFF.

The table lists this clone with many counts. CDR3 bases: TGTGCCAGCAGCCCGATGACTTTGAACACTGAAGCTTTCTTT. Translated: CASSPMTLNTEAFF. J is TRBJ1-1 and V is TRBV5-4, with unresolved D. Looked up from germline, CDR1 is SGHNT and CDR2 is YYREEE (reference sequence). Trimming took 4 bases from V and 0 from J, leaving 10 bases between them. This CDR3 region has 14 residues.

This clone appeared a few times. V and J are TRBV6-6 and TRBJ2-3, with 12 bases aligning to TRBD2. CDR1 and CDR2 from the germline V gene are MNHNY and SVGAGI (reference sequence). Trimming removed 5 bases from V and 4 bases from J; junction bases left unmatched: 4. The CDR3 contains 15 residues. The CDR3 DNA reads TGTGCCAGCAGTAGCGGGACTAGCGGGTCAGATACGCAGTATTTT. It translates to CASSSGTSGSDTQYF.

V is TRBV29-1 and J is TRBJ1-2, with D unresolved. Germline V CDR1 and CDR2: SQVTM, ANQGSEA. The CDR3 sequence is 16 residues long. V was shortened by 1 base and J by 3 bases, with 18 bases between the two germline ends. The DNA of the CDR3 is TGCAGCGTTGAAGCAGTTGGCACCCCCCGAGACTATGGCTACACCTTC. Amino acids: CSVEAVGTPRDYGYTF.

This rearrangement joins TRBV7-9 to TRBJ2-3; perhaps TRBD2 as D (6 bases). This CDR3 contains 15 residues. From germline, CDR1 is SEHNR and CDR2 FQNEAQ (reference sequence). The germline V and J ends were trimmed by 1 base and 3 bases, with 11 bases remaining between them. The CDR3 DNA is TGTGCCAGCAGCTTAGTTCGGGACTCTACAGATACGCAGTATTTT. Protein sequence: CASSLVRDSTDTQYF.

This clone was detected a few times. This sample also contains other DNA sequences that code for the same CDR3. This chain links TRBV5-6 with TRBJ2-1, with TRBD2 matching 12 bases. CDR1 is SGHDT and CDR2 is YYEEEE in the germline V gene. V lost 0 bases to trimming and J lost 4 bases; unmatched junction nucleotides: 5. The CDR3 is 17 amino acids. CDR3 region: CASSLELAGGGYNEQFF. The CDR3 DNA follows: TGTGCCAGCAGCTTGGAACTAGCGGGAGGAGGGTACAATGAGCAGTTCTTC.

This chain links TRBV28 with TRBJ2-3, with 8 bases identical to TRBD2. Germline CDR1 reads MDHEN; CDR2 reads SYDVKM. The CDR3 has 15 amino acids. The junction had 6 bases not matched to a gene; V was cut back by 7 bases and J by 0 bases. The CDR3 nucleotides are TGTGCCAGCACCCTGACTAGCGAAAGCACAGATACGCAGTATTTT. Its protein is CASTLTSESTDTQYF.

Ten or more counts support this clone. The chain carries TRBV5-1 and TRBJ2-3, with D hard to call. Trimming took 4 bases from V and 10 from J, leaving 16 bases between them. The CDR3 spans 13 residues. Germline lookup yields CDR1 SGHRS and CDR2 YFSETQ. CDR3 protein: CASSPGWVSSQYF. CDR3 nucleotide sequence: TGCGCCAGCAGCCCCGGATGGGTGAGTTCGCAGTATTTT.

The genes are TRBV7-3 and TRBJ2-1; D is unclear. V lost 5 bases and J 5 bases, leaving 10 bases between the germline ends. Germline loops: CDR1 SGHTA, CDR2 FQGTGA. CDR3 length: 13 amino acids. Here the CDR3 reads CASSRPGDNEQFF. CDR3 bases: TGTGCCAGCAGCCGGCCTGGAGACAATGAGCAGTTCTTC.

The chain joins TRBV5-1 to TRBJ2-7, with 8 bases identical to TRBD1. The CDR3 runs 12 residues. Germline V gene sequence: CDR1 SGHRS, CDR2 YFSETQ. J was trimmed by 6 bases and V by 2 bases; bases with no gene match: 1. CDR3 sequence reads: CASSFDRGEQYF. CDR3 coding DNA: TGCGCCAGCAGCTTCGACAGGGGCGAGCAGTACTTC.

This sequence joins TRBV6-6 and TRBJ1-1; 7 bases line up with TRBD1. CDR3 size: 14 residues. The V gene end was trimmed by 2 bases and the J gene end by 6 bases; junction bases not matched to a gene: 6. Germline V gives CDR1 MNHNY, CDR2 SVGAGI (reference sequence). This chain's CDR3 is CASSYAETGAEAFF. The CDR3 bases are TGTGCCAGCAGTTACGCCGAAACAGGGGCTGAAGCTTTCTTT.

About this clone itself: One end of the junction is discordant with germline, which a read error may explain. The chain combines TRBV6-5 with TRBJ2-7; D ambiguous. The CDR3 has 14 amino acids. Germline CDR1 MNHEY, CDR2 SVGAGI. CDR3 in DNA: TGTGCCAGCAGCTCCCGGGCGGCGTCCTCCGAGCAGTACTTC. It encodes CASSSRAASSEQYF.

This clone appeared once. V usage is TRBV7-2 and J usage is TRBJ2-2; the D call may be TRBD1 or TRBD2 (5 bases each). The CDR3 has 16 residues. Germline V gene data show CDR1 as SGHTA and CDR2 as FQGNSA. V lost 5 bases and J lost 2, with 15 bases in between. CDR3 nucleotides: TGTGCCAGCAGCACCCGAAACCGGGGCAACACCGGGGAGCTGTTTTTT. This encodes CASSTRNRGNTGELFF.

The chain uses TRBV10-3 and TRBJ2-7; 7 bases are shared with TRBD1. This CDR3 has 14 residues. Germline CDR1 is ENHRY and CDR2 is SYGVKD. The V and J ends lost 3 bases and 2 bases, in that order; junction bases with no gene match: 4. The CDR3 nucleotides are TGTGCCATCAGTGAAGGGGGCTGGACCTACGAGCAGTACTTC. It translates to CAISEGGWTYEQYF.

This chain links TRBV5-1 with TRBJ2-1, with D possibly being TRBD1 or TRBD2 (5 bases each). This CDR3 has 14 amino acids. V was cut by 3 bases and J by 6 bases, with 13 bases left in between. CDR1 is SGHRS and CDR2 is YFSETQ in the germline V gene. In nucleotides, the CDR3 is TGCGCCAGCAGCTCGCTGGTGAGGGGCAATGAGCAGTTCTTC. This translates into CASSSLVRGNEQFF. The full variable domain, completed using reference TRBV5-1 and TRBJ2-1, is KAGVTQTPRYLIKTRGQQVTLSCSPISGHRSVSWYQQTPGQGLQFLFEYFSETQRNKGNFPGRFSGRQFSNSRSEMNVSTLELGDSALYLCASSSLVRGNEQFFGPGTRLTVL.